The source of this T cell receptor (beta chain) is a study of blood T cell repertoires in COVID-19 (dated by TCRdb to about 2020). For context, the study as a whole: The collaborator samples originated in the United States, Italy and Spain and spanned the acute and convalescent phases of COVID-19. A freely available public database, intended as a resource for researchers studying the immune response to SARS-CoV-2, is where the repertoires were released. Deeply sampled blood TCRbeta repertoires from subjects exposed to, actively infected with, or recovered from COVID-19 were included in the dataset. Where available, HLA class I and class II types were taken from metadata supplied by the sample provider and were not determined by assay-based typing. The material from the prospective study consisted of cDNA or gDNA derived from T cells, B-cell-depleted T cells, or PBMCs. A de-identified subject ID, COVID-19 status, age in years and sex were almost always included in the sample metadata. The samples were drawn from two sources: the first 160 participants of the ongoing ImmuneRACE study, and over 1,000 subjects contributed by 6 global collaborators. Points the paper makes about the study in general: The amount of clinical and demographic metadata varied by source and participant and was provided uncurated.

Reading the germline V gene gives CDR1 MNHEY and CDR2 SVGAGI. V and J lose 5 bases and 1 base, and a span of 11 bases separates them. From the cysteine through the phenylalanine, the CDR3 covers 14 amino acids. Of all the DNA, just the CDR3 is kept, 42 bases in frame from base 1. Whole blood was collected in K2EDTA tubes by collaborating institutions according to the institutions' own protocols. For TCRbeta analysis, collaborators shipped samples as frozen whole blood, isolated PBMCs, or DNA extracted from either of those sample types. With respect to this clone: Its antigen remains unidentified. No much larger clone exists at a distance of one base, and base qualities are not known.

The immunoSEQ Assay, a bias-controlled multiplex PCR, was used to amplify TCRbeta CDR3 regions from genomic DNA. The study's own analysis went as follows. Within the assay, amplification of reference gene primers was used to estimate how many nucleated cells each sample contained. Sequence reads were collapsed and filtered to measure the absolute abundance of every unique TCRbeta CDR3 rearrangement. Productive Simpson clonality was computed per sample as the square root of Simpson's diversity index over productive rearrangements. Imported from immuneACCESS, the table was reduced by TCRdb to in-frame sequences with V and J called. These copies leave out some clones; in studies compared against another copy, an unresolved V gene accounts for under half, and the cause of the remainder is not known. Clonal size and the V and J genes are those of that table, whereas D and trimming came from the DNA. The sample table shows some 260,000 clones, and approximately 85% are seen once. 0.65% to 0.95% of the sample is held by the ten biggest clonotypes.

The V and J segments used are TRBV6-5 and TRBJ1-1; the D gene cannot be named for sure. The sequenced sample was peripheral blood. This TCR derives from a woman under 40 with acute or convalescent COVID-19. The bases are TGTGCCAGCAGTCCACCAGCGGGGAACACTGAAGCTTTCTTT. Translated, this is CASSPPAGNTEAFF.